Sequencing of this T cell receptor beta chain was carried out in a study of CD8 T cells in ankylosing spondylitis. J lost 3 bases, V lost 6 bases, and 3 bases had no gene match. The length of the CDR3 is 15 residues. Per the germline V gene, CDR1 is MNHEY and CDR2 is SVGEGT. This clonotype was observed many times. Via MiXCR, TCRdb re-called the 5' RACE reads, giving one row per CDR3 protein. The sample lists around 130,000 distinct CDR3 sequences, 9.3% occurring once. V is TRBV6-2 or TRBV6-3 and J is TRBJ2-2; 11 nucleotides match TRBD2. The sequenced sample consisted of blood, either unsorted or a sorted T cell fraction (not recorded which). This TCR was recovered from a male donor with ankylosing spondylitis or in good health (not recorded which). The CDR3 region is CASRPGLADTGELFF. The CDR3 DNA reads as TGTGCCAGCAGGCCGGGACTAGCGGACACCGGGGAGCTGTTTTTT.